This TCR beta chain was documented in a study of low-dose radiotherapy and immunotherapy resistance in tumors. About the research overall: Cohort 1 was given 0.5 Gy fractions every 2 weeks, 6.5 Gy in total.

Alpha- and beta-chain coverage of first-strand cDNA came from TRAV- and TRBV-specific primers. TCRs underwent 15 to 25 PCR cycles of amplification with a constant-region primer and V-primer adapter. By in vitro transcription, the isolated mRNA was amplified. MiXCR was run by TCRdb on the reads, yielding one entry per CDR3 protein. The sample comprises 65,000 to 85,000 distinct CDR3 sequences, over 15% of which are singletons, and roughly 1.4% rests with the top ten. Time point here: after trial treatment. Treatment given: LDRT plus nivolumab, ipilimumab, low-dose cyclophosphamide and aspirin (RACIN trial). Low-dose radiotherapy, low-dose cyclophosphamide, aspirin, ipilimumab and nivolumab were all given to the donors. The patients who were eligible all carried advanced solid tumors that lacked tumor-infiltrating lymphocytes, meaning the tumors were TIL-negative. CDR1 and CDR2 (germline): MDHEN, SYDVKM. The CDR3 is made up of 13 amino acids. Trimming removed 5 bases from V and 4 bases from J, with 8 bases in between.

This clonotype was seen ten or more times. This chain joins TRBV28 and TRBJ1-4, with no clear D. The TCR was taken from a male donor with prostate cancer. The specimen comprised PBMCs, sampled after low-dose radiotherapy plus immunotherapy. The CDR3 DNA follows: TGTGCCAGCAGTAGTCAGATTAATGAAAAACTGTTTTTT. Its translation: CASSSQINEKLFF. The entire variable domain, with the rest obtained from reference TRBV28 and TRBJ1-4, is as follows: DVKVTQSSRYLVKRTGEKVFLECVQDMDHENMFWYRQDPGLGLRLIYFSYDVKMKEKGDIPEGYSVSREKKERFSLILESASTNQTSMYLCASSSQINEKLFFGSGTQLSVL.